One sample yielded the 9 T cell receptor beta chains listed below, sequenced in a study of memory CD4+ T cells and cytomegalovirus serostatus. Single viable CD3+CD4+CD8-CD45RO+ cells were sorted as the memory CD4+ T cells. Repertoires were generated with immunoSEQ multiplex PCR, while TCRdb's copy carries only in-frame clones and drops some. The table has approximately 61,000 clones, 80% seen once. The sample was memory CD4+ T cells from blood. These receptors came from an adult in good health and CMV-seronegative. Some clones in this sample may be carry-over from other donors' samples.

The V call is TRBV6-1, the J call TRBJ2-1; perhaps TRBD2 as D (6 bases). This CDR3 is 16 amino acids long. The V end was cut by 2 bases, the J end by 2 bases, with 13 bases between. Germline-derived CDR1 and CDR2 are MNHNS and SASEGT. CDR3 nucleotide sequence: TGTGCCAGCAGTGAACGATGGAGGGACCCCTACAATGAGCAGTTCTTC. It specifies CASSERWRDPYNEQFF.

The table lists this clone with a few counts. The rearrangement links TRBV19 to TRBJ2-3; TRBD1 might be the D (6 bases). The CDR3 spans 13 residues. Trimming stripped 7 bases from V and 4 bases from J, with 12 bases between. Germline-derived CDR1 and CDR2 are LNHDA and SQIVND (reference sequence). CDR3 in DNA: TGTGCCAGTAAAGTCAGGGGCGCAGATACGCAGTATTTT. Amino acid sequence: CASKVRGADTQYF.

The chain links TRBV7-2 to TRBJ2-5; a weak D match, TRBD2 (7 bases). This CDR3 has 13 amino acids. CDR1 and CDR2 (germline): SGHTA, FQGNSA. V lost 8 bases and J lost 4, with 14 bases in between. CDR3 coding DNA: TGTGCCAGCGCGGGGGCGCCGGGAGAGACCCAGTACTTC. Translating gives CASAGAPGETQYF.

The V call is TRBV30, the J call TRBJ2-3, with 8 bases that match TRBD1. This CDR3 has 13 residues. Trimming at V came to 2 bases and at J to 5 bases, leaving 3 bases not matched to a gene. Germline CDR1 and CDR2: GTSNPN and SVGIG (reference sequence). The CDR3 loop reads CAWSTGGRDTQYF. DNA of the CDR3: TGTGCCTGGAGTACAGGGGGGCGAGATACGCAGTATTTT.

The chain's CDR3 is CASSLRNGGYEQYF. The CDR3 nucleotides read TGTGCCAGCAGCTTAAGAAATGGGGGGTACGAGCAGTACTTC. The V gene is TRBV7-2, the J gene TRBJ2-7, with D tentatively TRBD2 (6 bases). Germline values: CDR1 SGHTA, CDR2 FQGNSA. The V end lost 2 bases, the J end lost 4 bases, and 12 bases lay between the germline ends. The CDR3 extends over 14 amino acids.

This clone was counted a few times. This CDR3 is CASSLSRAFGELFF. The DNA of the CDR3 is TGTGCCAGCAGCTTAAGCAGGGCATTCGGGGAGCTGTTTTTT. V is TRBV7-8 and J is TRBJ2-2; D possibly corresponds to TRBD1 (5 bases). The CDR3 sequence is 14 residues long. V was trimmed by 2 bases and J by 7 bases, leaving 11 bases between them. Germline V gene sequence: CDR1 SGHVS, CDR2 FQNEAQ.

This clone appeared once. V usage is TRBV5-1 and J usage is TRBJ1-1; D perhaps matches TRBD1 (5 bases). With 1 base removed from V and 0 bases from J, the gap between germline ends came to 7 bases. The germline V gene has CDR1 SGHRS and CDR2 YFSETQ. The CDR3 is made up of 14 amino acids. The CDR3 DNA reads TGCGCCAGCAGCTTGAGACAGTTGAACACTGAAGCTTTCTTT. Translating gives CASSLRQLNTEAFF.

CDR3 nucleotides: TGTGCCTGGAGTGTTTCGAGACAGTCCACAGATACGCAGTATTTT. This encodes CAWSVSRQSTDTQYF. The chain joins TRBV30 to TRBJ2-3; weak D call: TRBD1 (5 bases). Germline-derived CDR1 and CDR2 are GTSNPN and SVGIG (reference sequence). Trimming took off 0 bases at V and 2 bases at J, with 12 bases between the two ends. CDR3 length: 15 residues.

J is TRBJ2-3 and V is TRBV7-2; D unresolved. V shed 4 bases and J shed 3 bases, with 8 bases lying between them. The germline V gene encodes CDR1 SGHTA and CDR2 FQGNSA. There are 13 residues in the CDR3. The CDR3 DNA follows: TGTGCCAGCAGCTCGACGCGAACAGATACGCAGTATTTT. Translation gives CASSSTRTDTQYF.